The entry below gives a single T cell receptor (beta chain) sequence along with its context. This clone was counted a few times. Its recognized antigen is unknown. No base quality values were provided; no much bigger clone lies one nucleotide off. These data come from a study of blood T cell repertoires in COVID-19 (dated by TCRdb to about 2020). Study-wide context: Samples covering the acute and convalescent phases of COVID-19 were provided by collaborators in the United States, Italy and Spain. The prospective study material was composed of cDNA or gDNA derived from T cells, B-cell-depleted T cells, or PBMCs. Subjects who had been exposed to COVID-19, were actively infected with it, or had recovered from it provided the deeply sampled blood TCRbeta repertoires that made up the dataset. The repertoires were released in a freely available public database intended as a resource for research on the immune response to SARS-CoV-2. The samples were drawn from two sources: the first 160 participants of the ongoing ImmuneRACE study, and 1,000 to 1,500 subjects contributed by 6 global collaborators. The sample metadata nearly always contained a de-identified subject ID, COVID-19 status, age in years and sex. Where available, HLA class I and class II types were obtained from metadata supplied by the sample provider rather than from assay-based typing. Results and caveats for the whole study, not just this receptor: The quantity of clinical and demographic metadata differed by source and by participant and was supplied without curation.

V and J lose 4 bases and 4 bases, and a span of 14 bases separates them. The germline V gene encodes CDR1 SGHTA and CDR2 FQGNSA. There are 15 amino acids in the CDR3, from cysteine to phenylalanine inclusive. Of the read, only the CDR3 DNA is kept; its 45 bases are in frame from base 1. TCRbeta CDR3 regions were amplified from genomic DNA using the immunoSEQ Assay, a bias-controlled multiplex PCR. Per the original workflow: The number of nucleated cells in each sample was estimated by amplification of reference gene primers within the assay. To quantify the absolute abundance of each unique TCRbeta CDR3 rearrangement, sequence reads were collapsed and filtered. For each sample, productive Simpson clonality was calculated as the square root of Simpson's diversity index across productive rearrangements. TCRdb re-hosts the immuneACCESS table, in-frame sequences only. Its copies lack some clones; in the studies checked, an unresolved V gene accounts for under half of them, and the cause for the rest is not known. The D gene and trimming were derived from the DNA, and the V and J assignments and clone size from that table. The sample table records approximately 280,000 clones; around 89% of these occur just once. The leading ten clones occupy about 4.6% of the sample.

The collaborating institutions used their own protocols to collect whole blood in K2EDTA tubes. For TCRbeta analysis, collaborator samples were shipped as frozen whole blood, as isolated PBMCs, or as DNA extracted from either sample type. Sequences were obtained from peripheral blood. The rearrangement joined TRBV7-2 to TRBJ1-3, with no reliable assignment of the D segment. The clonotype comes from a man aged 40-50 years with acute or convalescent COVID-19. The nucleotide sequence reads TGTGCCAGCAGCTACACCGTCCTCGGGGGAAACACCATATATTTT. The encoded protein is CASSYTVLGGNTIYF.